This TCR beta chain was captured in a study of a mutant IDH1 vaccine in newly diagnosed glioma. The protocol was immunoSEQ multiplex PCR, while the TCRdb copy is restricted to in-frame clones and leaves out a portion. The sample gives tens of thousands of clones, approximately 80% of which show up once; about 3.1% is in the top ten. CDR1 is SNHLY and CDR2 is FYNNEI in the germline V gene. The ends were cut back, 5 bases at V and 4 bases at J, with 9 bases in the middle. The CDR3 contains 12 residues. As regards this clone: What it binds is unknown.

Sample time point: week 5, during vaccination. It was 300 ug of mutant IDH1 20-mer peptide that made up each vaccine dose, given with topical imiquimod. The chain combines TRBV2 with TRBJ2-7; possibly TRBD2 for D (5 bases). Sequences were derived from PBMCs, sampled from a glioma patient whose treatment included an IDH1 peptide vaccine. The receptor comes from a woman aged 18-30 years with glioma. Some clones in this sample may be carry-over from other donors' samples. The CDR3 sequence: CASSLLAYEQYF. CDR3 bases: TGTGCCAGCAGTTTGCTAGCTTACGAGCAGTACTTC.